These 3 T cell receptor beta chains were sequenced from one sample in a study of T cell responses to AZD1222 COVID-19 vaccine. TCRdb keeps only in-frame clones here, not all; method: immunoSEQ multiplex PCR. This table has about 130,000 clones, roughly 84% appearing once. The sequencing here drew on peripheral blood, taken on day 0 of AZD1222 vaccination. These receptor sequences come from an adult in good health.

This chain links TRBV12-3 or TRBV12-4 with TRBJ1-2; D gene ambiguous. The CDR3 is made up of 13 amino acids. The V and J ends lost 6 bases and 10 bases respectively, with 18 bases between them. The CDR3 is CASSPPGFGYYTF. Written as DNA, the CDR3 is TGTGCCAGCAGCCCCCCGGGGTTTGGCTACTACACCTTC.

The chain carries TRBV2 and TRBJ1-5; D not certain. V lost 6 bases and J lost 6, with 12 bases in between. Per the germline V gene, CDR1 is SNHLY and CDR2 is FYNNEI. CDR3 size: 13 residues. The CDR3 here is CASRPDGVQPQHF. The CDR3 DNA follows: TGTGCCAGCAGGCCCGACGGTGTTCAGCCCCAGCATTTT.

CDR3 sequence (DNA): TGTGCCAGCAGTTTATCGGACAGGATCAATCAGCCCCAGCATTTT. It translates to CASSLSDRINQPQHF. The gene calls are TRBV28 and TRBJ1-5; 7 nucleotides align to TRBD1. The CDR3 loop spans 15 amino acids. Per the germline V gene, CDR1 is MDHEN and CDR2 is SYDVKM. Trimming at V came to 1 base and at J to 3 bases, leaving 3 bases not matched to a gene.